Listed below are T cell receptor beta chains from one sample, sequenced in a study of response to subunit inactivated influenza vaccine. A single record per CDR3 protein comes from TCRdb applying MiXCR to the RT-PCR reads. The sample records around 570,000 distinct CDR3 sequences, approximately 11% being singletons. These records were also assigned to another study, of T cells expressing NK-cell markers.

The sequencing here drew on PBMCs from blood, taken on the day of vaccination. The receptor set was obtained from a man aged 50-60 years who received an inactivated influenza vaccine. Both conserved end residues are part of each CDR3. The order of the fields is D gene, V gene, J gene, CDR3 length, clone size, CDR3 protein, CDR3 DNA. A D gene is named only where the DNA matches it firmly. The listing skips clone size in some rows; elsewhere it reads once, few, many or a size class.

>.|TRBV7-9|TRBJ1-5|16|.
CASSLGRTNSNQPQHF
TGTGCCAGCAGCTTAGGACGGACGAATAGCAATCAGCCCCAGCATTTT
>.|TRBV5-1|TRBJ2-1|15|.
CASSLTTSIYNEQFF
TGCGCCAGCAGCTTGACGACAAGCATCTACAATGAGCAGTTCTTC
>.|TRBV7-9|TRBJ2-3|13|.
CASSSSESDTQYF
TGTGCCAGCAGCTCATCAGAGTCAGATACGCAGTATTTT
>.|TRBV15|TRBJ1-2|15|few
CATSSTRRAFYGYTF
TGTGCCACCAGCAGTACTAGGCGGGCCTTCTATGGCTACACCTTC
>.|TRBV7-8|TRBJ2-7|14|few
CASSFSRTTYEQYF
TGTGCCAGCAGCTTTTCCCGGACAACCTACGAGCAGTACTTC
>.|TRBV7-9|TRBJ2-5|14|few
CASSSAQGQETQYF
TGTGCCAGCAGCTCGGCCCAGGGGCAAGAGACCCAGTACTTC
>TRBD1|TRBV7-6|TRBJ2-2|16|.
CASSLTGTGFVGELFF
TGTGCCAGCAGCTTGACCGGGACAGGGTTTGTCGGGGAGCTGTTTTTT
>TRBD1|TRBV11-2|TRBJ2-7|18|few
CASSKRSGTASIDYEQYF
TGTGCCAGCAGCAAACGCTCCGGGACAGCAAGCATTGACTACGAGCAGTACTTC
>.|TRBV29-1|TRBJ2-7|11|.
CSTRDNYEQYF
TGCAGCACGAGGGACAACTACGAGCAGTACTTC
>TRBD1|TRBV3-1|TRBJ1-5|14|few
CASSPQGFPQPQHF
TGTGCCAGCAGCCCACAGGGGTTCCCTCAGCCCCAGCATTTT
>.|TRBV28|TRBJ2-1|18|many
CASSWQPFRGTNYNEQFF
TGTGCCAGCAGTTGGCAACCGTTCCGTGGGACAAACTACAATGAGCAGTTCTTC
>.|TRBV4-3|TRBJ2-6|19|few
CASSQVYWGRSSGANVLTF
TGCGCCAGCAGCCAAGTTTACTGGGGACGCAGCTCTGGGGCCAACGTCCTGACTTTC
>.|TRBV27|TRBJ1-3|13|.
CASSPRQGNTIYF
TGTGCCAGCAGTCCTAGACAGGGAAACACCATATATTTT
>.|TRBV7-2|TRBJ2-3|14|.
CASSIGFSTDTQYF
TGTGCCAGCAGCATAGGGTTTAGCACAGATACGCAGTATTTT
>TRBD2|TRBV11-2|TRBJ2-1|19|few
CASSLDSSGGISSYNEQFF
TGTGCCAGCAGCTTAGATTCTAGCGGGGGGATAAGCTCCTACAATGAGCAGTTCTTC
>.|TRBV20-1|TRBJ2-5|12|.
CSARRGAETQYF
TGCAGTGCTAGAAGAGGGGCTGAGACCCAGTACTTC
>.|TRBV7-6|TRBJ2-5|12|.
CASSSHIPPRYF
TGTGCCAGCAGCTCACATATTCCTCCGCGGTACTTC
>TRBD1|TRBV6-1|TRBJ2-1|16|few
CASSRTGTGVSDEQFF
TGTGCCAGCAGCAGGACCGGGACAGGGGTTTCGGATGAGCAGTTCTTC
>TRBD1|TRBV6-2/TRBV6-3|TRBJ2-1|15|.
CASKKTGVSYNEQFF
TGTGCCAGCAAGAAAACAGGGGTCTCTTACAATGAGCAGTTCTTC
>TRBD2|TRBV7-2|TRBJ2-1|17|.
CASSMRLAGGPGNEQFF
TGTGCCAGCAGCATGCGACTAGCGGGGGGGCCAGGCAATGAGCAGTTCTTC
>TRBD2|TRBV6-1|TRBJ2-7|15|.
CASTSGGRGSHEQYF
TGTGCCAGCACCAGCGGGGGCAGAGGGTCTCATGAGCAGTACTTC
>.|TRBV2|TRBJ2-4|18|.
CASSGWIGSTLAKNIQYF
TGTGCCAGCAGTGGTTGGATTGGGTCTACTTTAGCCAAAAACATTCAGTACTTC
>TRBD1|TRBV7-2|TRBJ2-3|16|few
CASSFQGQGGRGTQYF
TGTGCCAGCAGCTTCCAAGGACAGGGAGGAAGGGGTACGCAGTATTTT
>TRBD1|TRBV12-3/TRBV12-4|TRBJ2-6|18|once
CASSFTPGTGPGANVLTF
TGTGCCAGCAGTTTTACCCCTGGGACAGGGCCTGGGGCCAACGTCCTGACTTTC
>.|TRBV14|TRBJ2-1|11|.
CASSQAGEQFF
TGTGCCAGCAGCCAAGCGGGTGAGCAGTTCTTC
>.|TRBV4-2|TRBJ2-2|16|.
CASSQDATGNTGELFF
TGTGCCAGCAGCCAAGACGCGACAGGGAACACCGGGGAGCTGTTTTTT
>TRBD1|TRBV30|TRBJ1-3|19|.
CAWSVRSTGQGPLGNTIYF
TGTGCCTGGAGTGTAAGGTCCACAGGACAGGGACCGCTCGGAAACACCATATATTTT
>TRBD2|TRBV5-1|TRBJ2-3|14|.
CASSLLAAADTQYF
TGCGCCAGCAGCTTACTAGCGGCGGCAGATACGCAGTATTTT
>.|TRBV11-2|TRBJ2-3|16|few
CASSPRTVEPADTQYF
TGTGCCAGCAGCCCGAGGACAGTCGAGCCAGCAGATACGCAGTATTTT
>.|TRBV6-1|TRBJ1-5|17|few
CASRVKAAIDLNQPQHF
TGTGCCAGCAGGGTTAAGGCAGCAATAGACCTCAATCAGCCCCAGCATTTT
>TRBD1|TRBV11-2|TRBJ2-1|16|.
CASSLERQGVYNEQFF
TGTGCCAGCAGCTTAGAGAGACAGGGGGTCTACAATGAGCAGTTCTTC
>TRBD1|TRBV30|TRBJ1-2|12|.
CAWTPGGHGYTF
TGTGCCTGGACCCCAGGGGGTCATGGCTACACCTTC
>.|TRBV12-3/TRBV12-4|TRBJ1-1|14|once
CASRLGVGNTEAFF
TGTGCCAGCCGTTTAGGGGTAGGGAACACTGAAGCTTTCTTT
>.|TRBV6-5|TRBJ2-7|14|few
CASSYSGRAYEQYF
TGTGCCAGCAGTTACTCCGGTAGAGCATACGAGCAGTACTTC
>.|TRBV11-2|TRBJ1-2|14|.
CASSLPQQGKGSTF
TGTGCCAGCAGCTTACCCCAGCAGGGCAAAGGGAGCACCTTC
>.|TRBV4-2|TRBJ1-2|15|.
CASSQGRGTYYGYTF
TGTGCCAGCAGCCAAGGTAGGGGGACTTACTATGGCTACACCTTC
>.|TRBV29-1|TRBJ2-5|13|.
CSVDGGREETQYF
TGCAGCGTTGATGGCGGCAGAGAAGAGACCCAGTACTTC
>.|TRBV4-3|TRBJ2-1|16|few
CASSQAAGLKDNEQFF
TGCGCCAGCAGCCAAGCTGCTGGACTAAAAGACAATGAGCAGTTCTTC
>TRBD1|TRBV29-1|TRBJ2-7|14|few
CSVDKPGTAGEQYF
TGCAGCGTTGATAAGCCCGGGACAGCCGGCGAGCAGTACTTC
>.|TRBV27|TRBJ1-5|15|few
CASSLSIGQSQVQHF
TGTGCCAGCAGTTTATCGATCGGGCAGTCCCAAGTCCAGCATTTT